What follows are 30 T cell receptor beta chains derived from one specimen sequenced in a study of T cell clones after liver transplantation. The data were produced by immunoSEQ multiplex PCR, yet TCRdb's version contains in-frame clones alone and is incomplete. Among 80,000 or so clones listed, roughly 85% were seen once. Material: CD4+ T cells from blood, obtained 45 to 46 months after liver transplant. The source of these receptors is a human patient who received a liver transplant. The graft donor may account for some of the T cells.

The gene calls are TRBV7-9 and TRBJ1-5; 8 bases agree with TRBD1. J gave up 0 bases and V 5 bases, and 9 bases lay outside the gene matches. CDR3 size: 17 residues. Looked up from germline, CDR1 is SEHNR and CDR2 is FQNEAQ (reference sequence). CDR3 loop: CASSLGRTGLSNQPQHF. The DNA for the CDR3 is TGTGCCAGCAGCCTAGGACGGACAGGGCTTAGCAATCAGCCCCAGCATTTT.

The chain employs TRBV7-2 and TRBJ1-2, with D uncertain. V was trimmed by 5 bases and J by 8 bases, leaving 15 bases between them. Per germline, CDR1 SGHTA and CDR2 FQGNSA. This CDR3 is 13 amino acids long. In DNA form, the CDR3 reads TGTGCCAGCAGCCCGGACCCCCGGGGAGGCTACACCTTC. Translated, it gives CASSPDPRGGYTF.

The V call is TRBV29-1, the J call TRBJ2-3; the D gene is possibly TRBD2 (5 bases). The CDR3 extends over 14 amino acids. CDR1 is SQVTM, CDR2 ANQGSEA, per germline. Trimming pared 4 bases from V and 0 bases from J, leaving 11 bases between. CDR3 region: CSVATRASTDTQYF. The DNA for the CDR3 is TGCAGCGTTGCTACTAGAGCCAGCACAGATACGCAGTATTTT.

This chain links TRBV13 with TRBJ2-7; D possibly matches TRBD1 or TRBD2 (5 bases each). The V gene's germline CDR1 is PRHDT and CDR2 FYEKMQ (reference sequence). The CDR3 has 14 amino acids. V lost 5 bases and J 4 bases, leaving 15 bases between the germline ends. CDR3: CASSAEGRGYEQYF. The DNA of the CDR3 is TGTGCCAGCAGCGCTGAGGGGCGCGGATACGAGCAGTACTTC. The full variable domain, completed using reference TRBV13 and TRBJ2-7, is AAGVIQSPRHLIKEKRETATLKCYPIPRHDTVYWYQQGPGQDPQFLISFYEKMQSDKGSIPDRFSAQQFSDYHSELNMSSLELGDSALYFCASSAEGRGYEQYFGPGTRLTVT.

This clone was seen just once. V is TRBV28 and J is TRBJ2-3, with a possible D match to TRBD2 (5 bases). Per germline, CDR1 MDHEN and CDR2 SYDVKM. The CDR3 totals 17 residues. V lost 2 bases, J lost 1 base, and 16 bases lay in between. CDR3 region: CASSLALVRMGTDTQYF. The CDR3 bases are TGTGCCAGCAGTTTAGCACTAGTCAGGATGGGCACAGATACGCAGTATTTT. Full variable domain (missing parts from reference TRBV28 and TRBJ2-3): DVKVTQSSRYLVKRTGEKVFLECVQDMDHENMFWYRQDPGLGLRLIYFSYDVKMKEKGDIPEGYSVSREKKERFSLILESASTNQTSMYLCASSLALVRMGTDTQYFGPGTRLTVL.

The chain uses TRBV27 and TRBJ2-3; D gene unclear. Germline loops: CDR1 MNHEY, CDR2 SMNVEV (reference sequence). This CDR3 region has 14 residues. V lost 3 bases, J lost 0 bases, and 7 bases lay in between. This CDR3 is CASSFLSSTDTQYF. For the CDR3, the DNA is TGTGCCAGCAGTTTCCTATCTAGCACAGATACGCAGTATTTT.

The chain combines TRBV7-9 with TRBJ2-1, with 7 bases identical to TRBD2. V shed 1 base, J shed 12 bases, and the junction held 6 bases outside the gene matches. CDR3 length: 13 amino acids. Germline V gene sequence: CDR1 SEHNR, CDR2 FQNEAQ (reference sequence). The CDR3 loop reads CASSLDAGAWQFF. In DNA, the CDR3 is TGTGCCAGCAGCTTAGATGCGGGAGCGTGGCAGTTCTTC.

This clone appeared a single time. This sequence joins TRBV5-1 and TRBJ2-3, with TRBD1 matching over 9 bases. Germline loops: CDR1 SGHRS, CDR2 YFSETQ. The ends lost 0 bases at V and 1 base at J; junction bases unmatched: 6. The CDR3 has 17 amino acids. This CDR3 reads CASSLAVQGARTDTQYF. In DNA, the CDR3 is TGCGCCAGCAGCTTGGCCGTACAGGGGGCGCGCACAGATACGCAGTATTTT. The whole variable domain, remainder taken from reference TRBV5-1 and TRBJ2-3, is KAGVTQTPRYLIKTRGQQVTLSCSPISGHRSVSWYQQTPGQGLQFLFEYFSETQRNKGNFPGRFSGRQFSNSRSEMNVSTLELGDSALYLCASSLAVQGARTDTQYFGPGTRLTVL.

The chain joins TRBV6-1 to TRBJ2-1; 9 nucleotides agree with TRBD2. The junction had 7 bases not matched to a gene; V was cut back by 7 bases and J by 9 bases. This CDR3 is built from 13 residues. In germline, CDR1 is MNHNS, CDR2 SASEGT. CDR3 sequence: CASKREVFSEQFF. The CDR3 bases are TGTGCCAGCAAGCGGGAGGTGTTTAGTGAGCAGTTCTTC.

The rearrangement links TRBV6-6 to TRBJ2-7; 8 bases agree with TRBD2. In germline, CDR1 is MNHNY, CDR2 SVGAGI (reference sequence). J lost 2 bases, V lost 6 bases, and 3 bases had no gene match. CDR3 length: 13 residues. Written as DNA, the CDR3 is TGTGCCAGCAGAACGGGACTAGCCTACGAGCAGTACTTC. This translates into CASRTGLAYEQYF.

CDR3 loop: CASSWDRMNTEAFF. DNA for the CDR3: TGCGCCAGCAGCTGGGACAGAATGAACACTGAAGCTTTCTTT. The chain joins TRBV4-3 to TRBJ1-1; 7 bases agree with TRBD1. Germline CDR1 is LGHNA and CDR2 is YSLEER. J lost 0 bases, V lost 5 bases, and 3 bases had no gene match. The CDR3 is 14 residues long.

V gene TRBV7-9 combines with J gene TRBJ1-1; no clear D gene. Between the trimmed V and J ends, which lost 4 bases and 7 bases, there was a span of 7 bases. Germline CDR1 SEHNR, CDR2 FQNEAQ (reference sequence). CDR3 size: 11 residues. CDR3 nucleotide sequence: TGTGCCAGCAGCTCGGCGGTTGAAGCTTTCTTT. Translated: CASSSAVEAFF.

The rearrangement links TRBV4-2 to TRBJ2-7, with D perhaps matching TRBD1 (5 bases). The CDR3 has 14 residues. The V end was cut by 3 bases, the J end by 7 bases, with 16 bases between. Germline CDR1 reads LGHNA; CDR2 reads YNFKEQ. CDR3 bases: TGTGCCAGCAGCCATCCCGGCAGGGTTGTGGAGCAGTACTTC. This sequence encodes CASSHPGRVVEQYF.

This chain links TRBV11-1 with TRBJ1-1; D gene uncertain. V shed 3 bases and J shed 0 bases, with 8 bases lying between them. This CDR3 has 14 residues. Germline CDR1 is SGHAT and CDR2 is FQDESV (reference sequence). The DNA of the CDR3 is TGTGCCAGCAGCTTTGCAGCCATGAACACTGAAGCTTTCTTT. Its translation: CASSFAAMNTEAFF.

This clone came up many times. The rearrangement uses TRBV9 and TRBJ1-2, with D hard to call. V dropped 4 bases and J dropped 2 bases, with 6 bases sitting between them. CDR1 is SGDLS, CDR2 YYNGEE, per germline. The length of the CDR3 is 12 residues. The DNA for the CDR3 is TGTGCCAGCAGCCCGTCAAACTATGGCTACACCTTC. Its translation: CASSPSNYGYTF.

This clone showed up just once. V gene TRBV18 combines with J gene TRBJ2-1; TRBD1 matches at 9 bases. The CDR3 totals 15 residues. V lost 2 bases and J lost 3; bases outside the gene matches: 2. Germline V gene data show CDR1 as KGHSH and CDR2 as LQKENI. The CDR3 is CASSPGQGNYNEQFF. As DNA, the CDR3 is TGTGCCAGCTCACCAGGACAGGGGAACTACAATGAGCAGTTCTTC. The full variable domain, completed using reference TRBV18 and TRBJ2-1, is NAGVMQNPRHLVRRRGQEARLRCSPMKGHSHVYWYRQLPEEGLKFMVYLQKENIIDESGMPKERFSAEFPKEGPSILRIQQVVRGDSAAYFCASSPGQGNYNEQFFGPGTRLTVL.

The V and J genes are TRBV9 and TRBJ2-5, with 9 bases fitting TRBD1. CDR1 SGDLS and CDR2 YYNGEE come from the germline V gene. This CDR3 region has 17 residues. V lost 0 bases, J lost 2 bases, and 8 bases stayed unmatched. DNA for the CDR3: TGTGCCAGCAGCGTAGGGGGGGCTGGGACAGGGCAAGAGACCCAGTACTTC. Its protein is CASSVGGAGTGQETQYF.

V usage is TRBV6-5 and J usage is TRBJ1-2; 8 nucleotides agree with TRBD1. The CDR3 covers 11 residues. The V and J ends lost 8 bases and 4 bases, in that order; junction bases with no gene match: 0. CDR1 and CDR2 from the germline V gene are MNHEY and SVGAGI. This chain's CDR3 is CASGQGYGYTF. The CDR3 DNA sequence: TGTGCCAGCGGACAGGGCTATGGCTACACCTTC.

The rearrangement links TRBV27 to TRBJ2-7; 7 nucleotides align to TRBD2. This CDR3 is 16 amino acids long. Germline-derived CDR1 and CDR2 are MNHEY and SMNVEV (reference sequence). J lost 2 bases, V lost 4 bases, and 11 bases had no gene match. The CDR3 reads CASSSLFAGAPYEQYF. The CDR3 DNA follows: TGTGCCAGCAGTTCACTCTTTGCGGGAGCCCCCTACGAGCAGTACTTC.

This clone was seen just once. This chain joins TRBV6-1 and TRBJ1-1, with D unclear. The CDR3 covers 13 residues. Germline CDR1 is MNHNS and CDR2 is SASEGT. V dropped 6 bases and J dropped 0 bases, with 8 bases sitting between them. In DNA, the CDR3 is TGTGCCAGCAGGGAACCCTTGAACACTGAAGCTTTCTTT. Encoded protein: CASREPLNTEAFF.

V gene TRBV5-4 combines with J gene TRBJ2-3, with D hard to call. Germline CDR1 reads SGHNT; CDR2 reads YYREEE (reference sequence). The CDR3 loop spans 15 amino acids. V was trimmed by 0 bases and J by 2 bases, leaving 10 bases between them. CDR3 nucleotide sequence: TGTGCCAGCAGCTTGGGGCGGCCCCTCACAGATACGCAGTATTTT. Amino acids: CASSLGRPLTDTQYF.

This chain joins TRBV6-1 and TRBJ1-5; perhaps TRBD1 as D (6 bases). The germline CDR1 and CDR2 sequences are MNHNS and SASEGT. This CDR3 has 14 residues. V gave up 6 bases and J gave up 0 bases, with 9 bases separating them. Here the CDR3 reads CASRSGVSNQPQHF. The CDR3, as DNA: TGTGCCAGCAGATCAGGGGTTAGCAATCAGCCCCAGCATTTT.

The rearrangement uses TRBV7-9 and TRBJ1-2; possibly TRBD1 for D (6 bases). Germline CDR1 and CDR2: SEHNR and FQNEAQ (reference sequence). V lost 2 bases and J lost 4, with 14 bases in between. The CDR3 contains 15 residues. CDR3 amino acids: CASSLSTGGGYGYTF. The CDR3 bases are TGTGCCAGCAGCTTATCGACAGGTGGCGGCTATGGCTACACCTTC.

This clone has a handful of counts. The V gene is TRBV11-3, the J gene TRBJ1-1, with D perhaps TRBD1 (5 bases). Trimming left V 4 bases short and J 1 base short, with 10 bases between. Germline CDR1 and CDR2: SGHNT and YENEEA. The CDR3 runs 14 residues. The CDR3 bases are TGTGCCAGCAGCTCCGGGACGGAGAACACTGAAGCTTTCTTT. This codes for CASSSGTENTEAFF. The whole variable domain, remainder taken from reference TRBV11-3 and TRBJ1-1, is EAGVVQSPRYKIIEKKQPVAFWCNPISGHNTLYWYLQNLGQGPELLIRYENEEAVDDSQLPKDRFSAERLKGVDSTLKIQPAELGDSAVYLCASSSGTENTEAFFGQGTRLTVV.

Written as DNA, the CDR3 is TGTGCCAGCAGTCGGACTAGCGGGAGGGGCTACGAGCAGTACTTC. This codes for CASSRTSGRGYEQYF. J is TRBJ2-7 and V is TRBV27, with TRBD2 identical over 15 bases. This CDR3 has 15 amino acids. The germline V gene has CDR1 MNHEY and CDR2 SMNVEV (reference sequence). The junction had 2 bases not matched to a gene; V was cut back by 5 bases and J by 3 bases.

The CDR3 DNA reads as TGTGCCAGCAGCGTAGGCCGGGGAGGGAACACTGAAGCTTTCTTT. Protein sequence: CASSVGRGGNTEAFF. The rearrangement uses TRBV9 and TRBJ1-1; no reliable D call. Germline lookup yields CDR1 SGDLS and CDR2 YYNGEE. V lost 0 bases, J lost 1 base, and 10 bases lay in between. The CDR3 totals 15 residues.

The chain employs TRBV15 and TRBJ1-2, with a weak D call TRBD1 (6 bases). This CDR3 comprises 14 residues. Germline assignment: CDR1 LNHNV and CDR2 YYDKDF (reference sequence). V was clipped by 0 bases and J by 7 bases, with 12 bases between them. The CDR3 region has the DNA TGTGCCACCAGCAGAGATGTGGGACATACTGGCTACACCTTC. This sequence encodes CATSRDVGHTGYTF.

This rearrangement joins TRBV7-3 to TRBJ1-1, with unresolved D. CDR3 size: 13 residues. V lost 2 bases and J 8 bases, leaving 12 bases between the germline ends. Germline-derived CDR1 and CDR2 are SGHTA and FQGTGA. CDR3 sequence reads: CASSLGQDREAFF. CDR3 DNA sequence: TGTGCCAGCAGCTTAGGGCAGGATAGAGAAGCTTTCTTT.

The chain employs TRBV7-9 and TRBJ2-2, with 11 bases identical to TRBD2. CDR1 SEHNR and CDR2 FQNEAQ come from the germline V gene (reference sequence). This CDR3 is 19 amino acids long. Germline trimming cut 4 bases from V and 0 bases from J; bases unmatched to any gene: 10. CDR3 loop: CASSSSTSGRTANTGELFF. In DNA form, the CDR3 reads TGTGCCAGCAGCTCCTCAACTAGCGGGAGAACCGCGAACACCGGGGAGCTGTTTTTT.

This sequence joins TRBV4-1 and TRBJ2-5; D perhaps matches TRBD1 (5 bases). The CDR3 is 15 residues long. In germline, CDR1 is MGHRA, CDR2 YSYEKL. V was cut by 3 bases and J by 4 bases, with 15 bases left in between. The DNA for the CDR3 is TGCGCCAGCAGCCAGGTCCAGGGTTCTCGAGAGACCCAGTACTTC. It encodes CASSQVQGSRETQYF.